This T cell receptor (beta chain) is from a study of T cells and copy number aberrations in small-cell lung cancer. Study findings and constraints: Adjacent lung showed higher T-cell richness and clonality than tumors; density difference nonsignificant.

The method was immunoSEQ multiplex PCR; TCRdb's version includes in-frame clones alone and lacks a portion of them. The data contain 3,000 or so clones, less than 95% of them singletons. On this clone: Its target is unknown.

Germline V lookup: CDR1 MNHEY, CDR2 SVGAGI. CDR3 length: 13 amino acids. V was pared by 0 bases and J by 0 bases, with 2 bases between. Adjacent normal lung was taken at least 2 cm from tumor. The sample consisted of normal tissue next to the tumor. This chain uses TRBV6-5 with TRBJ1-1; D not resolved. The sequence was obtained from a man in his fifties or sixties with small cell lung cancer. The CDR3 DNA reads TGTGCCAGCAGTTACTCTGTGAACACTGAAGCTTTCTTT. This gives the protein CASSYSVNTEAFF.